Presented here are 5 T cell receptor beta chains from one specimen sequenced in a study of STAT5B mutations in CD4+ large granular lymphocyte leukemia. Profiled with immunoSEQ multiplex PCR; TCRdb holds only in-frame clones, not every one. The sample yields approximately 32,000 clones, 70% to 90% seen once. Material for sequencing was CD4+ T cells from blood buffy coats. The receptors shown here come from a human donor in good health.

In its sample, this clone was seen once. The rearrangement links TRBV27 to TRBJ1-2; no definite D call. Germline V CDR1 and CDR2: MNHEY, SMNVEV (reference sequence). V was clipped by 3 bases and J by 7 bases, with 12 bases between them. The CDR3 contains 13 residues. CDR3 region: CASSLGFGRGYTF. For the CDR3, the DNA is TGTGCCAGCAGTTTGGGGTTCGGGCGTGGCTACACCTTC.

The genes are TRBV19 and TRBJ1-5; D uncertain. V was shortened by 3 bases and J by 0 bases, with 9 bases between the two germline ends. Germline assignment: CDR1 LNHDA and CDR2 SQIVND (reference sequence). CDR3 length: 15 amino acids. The CDR3 DNA follows: TGTGCCAGTAGTATGAGGCCGTATAGCAATCAGCCCCAGCATTTT. It specifies CASSMRPYSNQPQHF.

J is TRBJ2-7 and V is TRBV11-2, with a possible D match to TRBD2 (6 bases). There are 13 residues in the CDR3. Trimming stripped 5 bases from V and 5 bases from J, with 13 bases between. In germline, CDR1 is SGHAT, CDR2 FQNNGV. The CDR3 DNA reads TGTGCCAGCAGCACGACTTCGGGAGACGAGCAGTACTTC. Residues: CASSTTSGDEQYF.

CDR3 bases: TGTGCCAGCAGGCGGACAGGGGAAGGGGGACAGTATTTT. Translated, it gives CASRRTGEGGQYF. The J gene is TRBJ2-3, the V gene TRBV28; 9 bases map to TRBD1. Trimming at V came to 6 bases and at J to 12 bases, leaving 10 bases not matched to a gene. Germline CDR1 is MDHEN and CDR2 is SYDVKM. CDR3 size: 13 residues.

The genes are TRBV11-3 and TRBJ2-5; D not resolved. V dropped 5 bases and J dropped 5 bases, with 18 bases sitting between them. The length of the CDR3 is 15 residues. Germline lookup yields CDR1 SGHNT and CDR2 YENEEA. The CDR3 sequence: CASSELFPSGETQYF. Here the CDR3 DNA reads TGTGCCAGCAGCGAACTGTTCCCCTCCGGGGAGACCCAGTACTTC.